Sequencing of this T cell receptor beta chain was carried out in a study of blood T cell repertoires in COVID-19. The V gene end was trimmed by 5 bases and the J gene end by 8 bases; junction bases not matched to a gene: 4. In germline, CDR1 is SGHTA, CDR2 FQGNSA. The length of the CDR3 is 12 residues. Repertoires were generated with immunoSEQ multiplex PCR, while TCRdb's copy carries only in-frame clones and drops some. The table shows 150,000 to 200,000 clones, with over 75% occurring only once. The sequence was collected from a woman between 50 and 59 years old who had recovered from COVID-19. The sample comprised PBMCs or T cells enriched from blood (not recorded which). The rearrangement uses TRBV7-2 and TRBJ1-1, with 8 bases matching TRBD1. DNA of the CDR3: TGTGCCAGCAGCCGGGCAGGGGGCGAAGCTTTCTTT. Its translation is CASSRAGGEAFF.